This entry is about one TCR beta chain. Its antigen is not identified. Within the sample, other DNA sequences also encode this same CDR3. Germline V gives CDR1 MDHEN, CDR2 SYDVKM. The CDR3 spans 10 residues. V lost 5 bases and J lost 5, with 2 bases in between. Several immunoSEQ plates held equal portions of the genomic DNA taken from each subset. Sequencing used immunoSEQ multiplex PCR; TCRdb keeps in-frame clones, though not all of them. The sample lists over a million clones, roughly 96% seen once, with approximately 1.1% in the top ten. The sample is drawn from a study of shared clonotypes between healthy human individuals. General study points: Sequencing depth was a factor that was expected to affect clonotype sharing among donors.

The receptor's source is a man aged 25-40 years in good health. Material for sequencing was naive CD4+ T cells sorted from blood. Subset reported: CD45RA+ positively selected. The chain has TRBV28 and TRBJ2-3; D is uncertain. CDR3 DNA sequence: TGTGCCAGCAGTGGAGATACGCAGTATTTT. This codes for CASSGDTQYF. The complete variable domain, with remaining parts taken from reference TRBV28 and TRBJ2-3, reads DVKVTQSSRYLVKRTGEKVFLECVQDMDHENMFWYRQDPGLGLRLIYFSYDVKMKEKGDIPEGYSVSREKKERFSLILESASTNQTSMYLCASSGDTQYFGPGTRLTVL.